The present T cell receptor beta chain was sequenced within a study of T-cell memory formation after mild COVID-19. With constant-segment primers, 5'RACE yielded cDNA libraries of TCR alpha and TCR beta that carried sample barcodes and UMIs. TCRdb independently ran MiXCR on the 5' RACE reads; one entry per CDR3 protein. Among 360,000 or so distinct CDR3 sequences, 25% to 30% were seen once, and the ten largest hold 13%. In germline, CDR1 is MNHNY, CDR2 SVGAGI (reference sequence). This CDR3 has 15 amino acids. V lost 8 bases and J 5 bases, leaving 22 bases between the germline ends. The origin of this receptor is an adult woman who had mild COVID-19 (a few samples of this study predate the infection). Cell type and time point are not known. Sequencing was performed on PBMCs or a T cell subset sorted from them (not recorded which). The V and J genes are TRBV6-6 and TRBJ2-7, with D possibly TRBD2 on 7 matching bases. In nucleotides, the CDR3 is TGTGCCAGCCTAGGGGGGGAAGTCGGCTGGGACGAGCAGTACTTC. Translating it yields CASLGGEVGWDEQYF.